The sample holds a few counts of the clone carrying this TCR beta chain. Its antigen is currently unknown. The PCR had 60 Vbeta and 13 Jbeta primers. Profiled with immunoSEQ multiplex PCR; TCRdb holds only in-frame clones, not every one. The sample records about 90,000 clones, 70% being singletons. CDR1 MNHNY and CDR2 SVGAGI come from the germline V gene (reference sequence). The CDR3 spans 14 residues. Trimming at V came to 6 bases and at J to 2 bases, leaving 4 bases not matched to a gene. The record originates from a study of cytomegalovirus exposure and HLA in healthy donors. The study's findings and limits: When a later analysis compared HLA-associated TCR beta chains with equally common others, the HLA-associated chains turned out to be more clonally expanded and to have lower generation probabilities. Being productive about 90% or about 30% of the time was typical of most TCR beta V segments in an earlier analysis.

The sequenced material came from PBMCs. The chain links TRBV6-6 to TRBJ1-5; 7 bases fit TRBD1. The receptor was isolated from a woman aged 45-65 years in good health and CMV-seropositive. The CDR3, as DNA: TGTGCCAGCAGGCTAACAGGGGGCAATCAGCCCCAGCATTTT. This translates into CASRLTGGNQPQHF.